Described below is a single T cell receptor beta chain sequence and its context. Template switching by 5'RACE with UMIs generated the TCR beta cDNA. TCRdb reworked the 5' RACE reads into one entry per CDR3 protein, no DNA. The sample table includes some 460,000 distinct CDR3 sequences. These data come from a study of T cells expressing NK-cell markers. The wider study: Sorted CD3+CD56-NKG2C+, CD3+CD56+NKG2C+ and CD3+CD56+NKG2C- T cells supplied the TCR beta repertoires.

The material sequenced was blood T cells: a sorted CD56 or NKG2C T cell subset, CD4+ or CD8+ T cells, or bulk PBMC T cells (not recorded which). The receptor was isolated from a woman aged 45-59 years in good health.

The CDR3 region is CASRPGLAPDTQYF. V and J are TRBV27 and TRBJ2-3; TCRdb calls TRBD2, which cannot be checked without DNA. Germline V CDR1 and CDR2: MNHEY, SMNVEV (reference sequence). The CDR3 sequence is 14 residues long.